These 16 T cell receptor beta chains were sequenced from one sample in a study of blood T cell repertoires in COVID-19. Generated by immunoSEQ multiplex PCR, the TCRdb table keeps only in-frame clones and is missing some. The data show some 180,000 clones, approximately 89% seen once. The sequenced material came from peripheral blood. The receptors here all came from a woman aged 55-69 years with acute or convalescent COVID-19.

This chain uses TRBV29-1 with TRBJ2-5, with 15 bases aligning to TRBD2. This CDR3 spans 15 amino acids. V gave up 7 bases and J gave up 5 bases; unmatched junction bases: 8. Germline assignment: CDR1 SQVTM and CDR2 ANQGSEA. The CDR3 here is CSGAGLAGGPETQYF. The CDR3 DNA reads TGCAGCGGCGCCGGACTAGCGGGAGGGCCGGAGACCCAGTACTTC. The entire variable domain, with the rest obtained from reference TRBV29-1 and TRBJ2-5, is as follows: SAVISQKPSRDICQRGTSLTIQCQVDSQVTMMFWYRQQPGQSLTLIATANQGSEATYESGFVIDKFPISRPNLTFSTLTVSNMSPEDSSIYLCSGAGLAGGPETQYFGPGTRLLVL.

The CDR3, as DNA: TGCAGCGCAGGGACAGACAATGAGCAGTTCTTC. Amino acid sequence: CSAGTDNEQFF. The chain carries TRBV29-1 and TRBJ2-1; 7 bases are shared with TRBD1. Trimming cost V 7 bases and J 5 bases; bases outside gene matches: 2. This CDR3 has 11 amino acids. Germline V gene sequence: CDR1 SQVTM, CDR2 ANQGSEA.

The rearrangement uses TRBV30 and TRBJ1-5; 8 bases line up with TRBD1. The CDR3 is made up of 15 amino acids. With 0 bases clipped from V and 7 bases from J, the junction kept 8 bases outside the gene matches. Germline V CDR1 and CDR2: GTSNPN, SVGIG (reference sequence). Here the CDR3 DNA reads TGTGCCTGGAGTGTACCCCCAGGGGGCATCCAGCCCCAGCATTTT. It codes for CAWSVPPGGIQPQHF.

The chain couples TRBV2 to TRBJ2-5, with 12 positions matching TRBD2. Germline V lookup: CDR1 SNHLY, CDR2 FYNNEI. With V trimmed by 6 bases and J by 4 bases, 6 bases remained unmatched. There are 15 residues in the CDR3. The DNA of the CDR3 is TGTGCCAGCAGAGACGGACTAGCGGGACTAGAGACCCAGTACTTC. Protein product: CASRDGLAGLETQYF.

This chain connects TRBV20-1 to TRBJ2-1; D might be TRBD2 (6 bases). The germline gives CDR1 DFQATT, CDR2 SNEGSKA (reference sequence). Trimming pared 3 bases from V and 7 bases from J, leaving 16 bases between. The CDR3 consists of 14 residues. The CDR3 nucleotides are TGCAGTGCTAGTTCAGTCGGGAGTTGGAATGAGCAGTTCTTC. Amino acids: CSASSVGSWNEQFF.

The CDR3 is CASRTGDSEFF. CDR3 DNA: TGTGCCAGCAGAACAGGGGATAGCGAGTTCTTC. The chain couples TRBV12-3 or TRBV12-4 to TRBJ2-1; TRBD1 agrees at 7 bases. The CDR3 has 11 residues. Germline trimming cut 6 bases from V and 14 bases from J; bases unmatched to any gene: 7.

The chain couples TRBV2 to TRBJ1-5; a weak D match, TRBD1 (6 bases). V was pared by 7 bases and J by 2 bases, with 9 bases between. CDR3 length: 13 amino acids. Germline CDR1 and CDR2: SNHLY and FYNNEI. CDR3 sequence: CASTGGRNQPQHF. CDR3 DNA: TGTGCCAGCACGGGGGGGCGCAATCAGCCCCAGCATTTT.

The rearrangement joins TRBV27 to TRBJ2-2, with 7 nucleotides matching TRBD2. The CDR3 has 14 amino acids. V lost 2 bases and J lost 6; bases outside the gene matches: 3. Per the germline V gene, CDR1 is MNHEY and CDR2 is SMNVEV (reference sequence). In DNA, the CDR3 is TGTGCCAGCAGTTTAGGAGGGAGGGCCGGGGAGCTGTTTTTT. It is translated as CASSLGGRAGELFF.

The rearrangement uses TRBV5-1 and TRBJ1-1, with 7 bases lining up with TRBD1. This CDR3 has 13 residues. The germline V gene has CDR1 SGHRS and CDR2 YFSETQ. With 4 bases clipped from V and 4 bases from J, the junction kept 4 bases outside the gene matches. The CDR3 loop reads CASSPDRSTEAFF. As DNA, the CDR3 is TGCGCCAGCAGCCCGGACAGGAGCACTGAAGCTTTCTTT.

This rearrangement joins TRBV2 to TRBJ2-2, with 8 bases that match TRBD1. The CDR3 is 15 amino acids. From germline, CDR1 is SNHLY and CDR2 FYNNEI. V was clipped by 3 bases and J by 6 bases; unmatched bases: 6. The CDR3 bases are TGTGCCAGCAGTGATCAGGGGGCCATAGCCGGGGAGCTGTTTTTT. Translated, it gives CASSDQGAIAGELFF.

The rearrangement uses TRBV6-6 and TRBJ2-1; 11 bases line up with TRBD2. J gave up 1 base and V 6 bases, and 5 bases lay outside the gene matches. Germline-derived CDR1 and CDR2 are MNHNY and SVGAGI (reference sequence). The CDR3 is made up of 16 amino acids. CDR3 sequence: CASRRLAGNSYNEQFF. CDR3 nucleotides: TGTGCCAGCAGAAGACTAGCGGGAAATTCCTACAATGAGCAGTTCTTC.

The chain combines TRBV6-5 with TRBJ2-6; 8 nucleotides agree with TRBD1. CDR1 is MNHEY and CDR2 is SVGAGI in the germline V gene. V dropped 6 bases and J dropped 0; count of bases not matched to a gene: 1. The CDR3 runs 15 residues. CDR3 region: CASRQGGSGANVLTF. For the CDR3, the DNA is TGTGCCAGCAGACAGGGGGGCTCTGGGGCCAACGTCCTGACTTTC.

This clone is a singleton in its sample. The chain has TRBV7-8 and TRBJ1-1, with 9 nucleotides matching TRBD1. The CDR3 runs to 15 residues. V lost 4 bases, J lost 6 bases, and 9 bases stayed unmatched. Germline CDR1 and CDR2: SGHVS and FQNEAQ. The chain's CDR3 is CASSSAGTGKAEAFF. The CDR3 DNA reads TGTGCCAGCAGCTCCGCCGGGACAGGGAAGGCTGAAGCTTTCTTT.

This clone came up a few times. The chain is built from TRBV5-1 and TRBJ2-5, with 7 bases matching TRBD1. V lost 4 bases and J lost 5; bases outside the gene matches: 8. The germline V gene has CDR1 SGHRS and CDR2 YFSETQ. This CDR3 has 14 residues. Here the CDR3 reads CASSPGQAEETQYF. As DNA, the CDR3 is TGCGCCAGCAGCCCAGGACAGGCCGAGGAGACCCAGTACTTC.

The chain carries TRBV4-1 and TRBJ2-5; D is undetermined. CDR1 MGHRA and CDR2 YSYEKL come from the germline V gene. The CDR3 loop spans 13 amino acids. The ends were cut back, 1 base at V and 4 bases at J, with 7 bases in the middle. CDR3 DNA: TGCGCCAGCAGCCAAGTTCCGGGAGAGACCCAGTACTTC. This codes for CASSQVPGETQYF.

This rearrangement joins TRBV28 to TRBJ2-1, with a tentative D call TRBD1 (6 bases). This CDR3 is 15 amino acids long. Trimming cost V 5 bases and J 4 bases, with 15 bases left between them. Germline V gives CDR1 MDHEN, CDR2 SYDVKM. As DNA, the CDR3 is TGTGCCAGCAGTCCCCGGACAGTACATTACAATGAGCAGTTCTTC. Residues: CASSPRTVHYNEQFF.